The rows below give T cell receptor beta chains drawn from one sample of a study of T-cell reconstitution after alpha-beta-depleted transplantation in children. TCRdb passed the PCR reads through MiXCR, listing each CDR3 protein once. The data contain 400,000 to 500,000 distinct CDR3 sequences, under 13% of them seen just once; the ten biggest clones take up roughly 5.1%. The sequenced sample was PBMCs from the stem cell graft donor, obtained from the stem cell graft. The receptors were gathered from a human donor who donated a stem cell graft to a child with acute myeloid leukemia. The CDR3 runs from the conserved cysteine through the conserved F or W. Each record gives: D gene, J gene, V gene, clone size, CDR3 DNA, CDR3 protein. The D gene is left open where the match is weak. Clone size is shown for a subset of rows, as once, few, many or a class of expanded clone.

d_gene: .
j_gene: TRBJ2-3
v_gene: TRBV9
abundance: few
CDR3nt: TGTGCCAGCAGCGTATCTCCGGGGGCAAGCACAGATACGCAGTATTTT
CDR3aa: CASSVSPGASTDTQYF

d_gene: .
j_gene: TRBJ2-5
v_gene: TRBV7-2
abundance: many
CDR3nt: TGTGCCAGCAGCTTAGGGACAGTGGAGACCCAGTACTTC
CDR3aa: CASSLGTVETQYF

d_gene: .
j_gene: TRBJ2-5
v_gene: TRBV6-1
abundance: .
CDR3nt: TGTGCCAGCAGCTTCCCCGGTAGCGGAGAGACCCAGTACTTC
CDR3aa: CASSFPGSGETQYF

d_gene: TRBD2
j_gene: TRBJ2-3
v_gene: TRBV27
abundance: few
CDR3nt: TGTGCCACCAGGACTAGCGGGAGGGGTACGCAGTATTTT
CDR3aa: CATRTSGRGTQYF

d_gene: .
j_gene: TRBJ2-2
v_gene: TRBV5-1
abundance: many
CDR3nt: TGCGCCAGCAGCTGGCAAAGCGGGGAGCTGTTTTTT
CDR3aa: CASSWQSGELFF

d_gene: TRBD1
j_gene: TRBJ1-5
v_gene: TRBV6-1
abundance: .
CDR3nt: TGTGCCAGCAGGGATCGACAGGGCAGCAATCAGCCCCAGCATTTT
CDR3aa: CASRDRQGSNQPQHF

d_gene: .
j_gene: TRBJ2-2
v_gene: TRBV9
abundance: many
CDR3nt: TGTGCCAGCAGCGTAGATGGCGGGATGACCGGGGAGCTGTTTTTT
CDR3aa: CASSVDGGMTGELFF

d_gene: .
j_gene: TRBJ1-1
v_gene: TRBV5-1
abundance: many
CDR3nt: TGCGCCAGCAGCTCGATGGAGGGGAACACTGAAGCTTTCTTT
CDR3aa: CASSSMEGNTEAFF

d_gene: .
j_gene: TRBJ1-2
v_gene: TRBV5-1
abundance: .
CDR3nt: TGCGCCAGCAGCTTTAACAGGGAAAACTATGGCTACACCTTC
CDR3aa: CASSFNRENYGYTF

d_gene: .
j_gene: TRBJ2-5
v_gene: TRBV7-6
abundance: .
CDR3nt: TGTGCCAGCAGCTTAGAAGATCCGGTGGACAGTCAAGAGACCCAGTACTTC
CDR3aa: CASSLEDPVDSQETQYF

d_gene: .
j_gene: TRBJ2-2
v_gene: TRBV18
abundance: many
CDR3nt: TGTGCCAGCTCACCGGGACTTACGAACACCGGGGAGCTGTTTTTT
CDR3aa: CASSPGLTNTGELFF

d_gene: TRBD1
j_gene: TRBJ2-5
v_gene: TRBV7-2
abundance: many
CDR3nt: TGTGCCAGCAGCTCGGGACAGGTTAAAGAGACCCAGTACTTC
CDR3aa: CASSSGQVKETQYF

d_gene: .
j_gene: TRBJ2-1
v_gene: TRBV29-1
abundance: .
CDR3nt: TGCAGCGTTGATGAAACCCTCGGGCAGTTCTTC
CDR3aa: CSVDETLGQFF

d_gene: .
j_gene: TRBJ2-6
v_gene: TRBV7-9
abundance: .
CDR3nt: TGTGCCAGCAGCAAGGACGGGACCATCTCTGGGGCCAACGTCCTGACTTTC
CDR3aa: CASSKDGTISGANVLTF

d_gene: TRBD1
j_gene: TRBJ2-7
v_gene: TRBV12-3/TRBV12-4
abundance: few
CDR3nt: TGTGCCAGCAGTTTCGGCGGGACAGGTCGCTTCCCATACTTC
CDR3aa: CASSFGGTGRFPYF

d_gene: TRBD1
j_gene: TRBJ1-2
v_gene: TRBV20-1
abundance: few
CDR3nt: TGCAGTGCTAGAGAGCCTGGACAGGGGGTTTTTTTCTATGATGGCTACACCTTC
CDR3aa: CSAREPGQGVFFYDGYTF

d_gene: TRBD2
j_gene: TRBJ2-3
v_gene: TRBV5-1
abundance: few
CDR3nt: TGCGCCAGTCGGGGACTAGGAGGTTCTACGCAGTATTTT
CDR3aa: CASRGLGGSTQYF

d_gene: TRBD2
j_gene: TRBJ2-1
v_gene: TRBV5-1
abundance: few
CDR3nt: TGCGCCAGCAGCTGGGCTGGGACTAGCGGTAACGAGCAGTTCTTC
CDR3aa: CASSWAGTSGNEQFF

d_gene: .
j_gene: TRBJ2-7
v_gene: TRBV29-1
abundance: .
CDR3nt: TGCAGCGTTGAAGCCCAGGGTTATCCGGTCTACGAGCAGTACTTC
CDR3aa: CSVEAQGYPVYEQYF

d_gene: TRBD2
j_gene: TRBJ2-1
v_gene: TRBV12-3/TRBV12-4
abundance: .
CDR3nt: TGTGCCAGCAGTTCCAGAGCGGGGGCCGGGGGGAATGAGCAGTTCTTC
CDR3aa: CASSSRAGAGGNEQFF

d_gene: TRBD1
j_gene: TRBJ2-5
v_gene: TRBV4-1
abundance: few
CDR3nt: TGCGCCAGCAGCCACGAGACAGGGGGCCGCGAGACCCAGTACTTC
CDR3aa: CASSHETGGRETQYF

d_gene: .
j_gene: TRBJ2-5
v_gene: TRBV12-3/TRBV12-4
abundance: .
CDR3nt: TGTGCCAGCAGTTTAAAGACAAACCAAGAGACCCAGTACTTC
CDR3aa: CASSLKTNQETQYF

d_gene: .
j_gene: TRBJ2-1
v_gene: TRBV12-3/TRBV12-4
abundance: once
CDR3nt: TGTGCCAGCAGTTTAGGACAGTACAATGTGCAGTTCTTC
CDR3aa: CASSLGQYNVQFF

d_gene: TRBD2
j_gene: TRBJ2-5
v_gene: TRBV7-8
abundance: .
CDR3nt: TGTGCCAGCGGGGCCATTGGGGGGGGTGAGACCCAGTACTTC
CDR3aa: CASGAIGGGETQYF

d_gene: .
j_gene: TRBJ2-1
v_gene: TRBV30
abundance: .
CDR3nt: TGTGCCTGGAGGGGGGGATTATCCCCGATCCATGAGCAGTTCTTC
CDR3aa: CAWRGGLSPIHEQFF